The entry below describes one TCR beta chain. Some clones are missing from TCRdb's copy, which holds only in-frame ones; the method was immunoSEQ multiplex PCR. The sample carries about 230,000 clones, roughly 85% recorded once. This CDR3 is 16 amino acids long. Looked up from germline, CDR1 is GTSNPN and CDR2 is SVGIG (reference sequence). Unmatched junction bases numbered 5, after V lost 0 bases and J lost 0 bases. The data derive from a study of blood T cell repertoires in COVID-19. V and J are TRBV30 and TRBJ2-3, with 8 bases that match TRBD2. This clonotype was sampled from a woman aged 65 to 85 with active or convalescent COVID-19. Sequencing was carried out using peripheral blood. The CDR3 reads CAWSVELAASTDTQYF. DNA of the CDR3: TGTGCCTGGAGTGTGGAACTAGCGGCTAGCACAGATACGCAGTATTTT.